The clone carrying this TCR beta chain was seen a few times. Germline loops: CDR1 SEHNR, CDR2 FQNEAQ (reference sequence). The V segment lost 7 bases and the J segment 6 bases; nucleotides outside the gene matches: 7. The CDR3 totals 13 residues. The data originate from a study of blood T cell repertoires in COVID-19. Original handling: Nucleated cell counts were estimated from reference gene primer amplification. Clones were read by immunoSEQ multiplex PCR, and TCRdb kept only the in-frame ones, dropping some. V and J calls and clone size are as listed in that table; D and trimming were resolved from the DNA. The data contain around 130,000 clones, roughly nine tenths of them singletons.

The sequence derives from a man aged 60 to 75 with COVID-19, enrolled during active disease. V and J are TRBV7-9 and TRBJ2-7, with 9 bases aligning to TRBD1. The sequenced material came from peripheral blood. The CDR3 reads CASTQTGGVEQYF. The CDR3 DNA follows: TGTGCCAGCACTCAGACAGGGGGTGTCGAGCAGTACTTC.